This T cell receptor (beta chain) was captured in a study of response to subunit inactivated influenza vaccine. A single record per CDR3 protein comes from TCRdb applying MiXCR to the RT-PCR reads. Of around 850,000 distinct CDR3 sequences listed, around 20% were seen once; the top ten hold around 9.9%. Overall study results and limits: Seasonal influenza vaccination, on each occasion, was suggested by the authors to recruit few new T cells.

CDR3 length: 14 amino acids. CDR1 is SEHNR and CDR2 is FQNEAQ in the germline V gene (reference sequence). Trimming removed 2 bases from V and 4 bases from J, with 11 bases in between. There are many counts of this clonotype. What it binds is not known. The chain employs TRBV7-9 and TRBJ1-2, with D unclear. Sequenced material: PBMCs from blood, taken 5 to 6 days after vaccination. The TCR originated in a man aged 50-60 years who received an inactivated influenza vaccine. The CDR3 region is CASSLTLGIYGYTF. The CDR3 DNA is TGTGCCAGCAGCTTAACGTTAGGGATCTATGGCTACACCTTC.